A single sample gave rise to the 3 T cell receptor beta chains below, sequenced in a study of OX40 agonist ivuxolimab in advanced cancers. TCRdb's copy holds only in-frame clones and misses some; the assay was immunoSEQ multiplex PCR. The repertoire has over 55,000 clones, roughly 84% of them found once; the top ten carry roughly 0.79%. The sample in question was CD4+ or CD8+ T cells sorted from blood, obtained in a trial of the OX40 agonist ivuxolimab. These receptors all come from an adult with an advanced solid tumor such as melanoma, head and neck, liver or kidney cancer.

The J gene is TRBJ2-1, the V gene TRBV27, with D perhaps matching TRBD2 (6 bases). This CDR3 comprises 18 residues. Germline V gene sequence: CDR1 MNHEY, CDR2 SMNVEV (reference sequence). V was pared by 5 bases and J by 0 bases, with 20 bases between. This CDR3 is CASSLHKRTTSSYNEQFF. Here the CDR3 DNA reads TGTGCCAGCAGTCTACATAAAAGGACTACTAGCTCCTACAATGAGCAGTTCTTC.

This clone was counted once. J is TRBJ1-4 and V is TRBV6-6, with D possibly TRBD1 on 5 matching bases. V lost 0 bases and J 8 bases, leaving 10 bases between the germline ends. From germline, CDR1 is MNHNY and CDR2 SVGAGI (reference sequence). The CDR3 covers 14 residues. The CDR3 reads CASSYSTGVEKLFF. CDR3 nucleotides: TGTGCCAGCAGTTACTCGACGGGGGTAGAAAAACTGTTTTTT.

The V and J genes are TRBV4-2 and TRBJ1-3; tentative D call: TRBD1 (5 bases). The germline CDR1 and CDR2 sequences are LGHNA and YNFKEQ. This CDR3 is 16 amino acids long. Trimming removed 0 bases from V and 0 bases from J, with 9 bases in between. The CDR3 DNA reads TGTGCCAGCAGCCAAGACCCAGGGATCTCTGGAAACACCATATATTTT. It encodes CASSQDPGISGNTIYF.